This T cell receptor beta chain appears in the sequencing data of a study of CD8 T cells in Susac syndrome. Per the germline V gene, CDR1 is KGHSH and CDR2 is LQKENI. Deletions cut 5 bases from V and 3 bases from J, with 7 bases between. The CDR3 has 13 amino acids. TCR beta from blood CD8+ and CD4+ T cells was sequenced. The TEMRA cells underwent FACS enrichment, while the CD8+ and CD4+ T cells underwent negative isolation. RNA, at 0.5 to 1 ug, was reverse transcribed with random hexamers. An immunoSEQ multiplex PCR amplified TCR beta CDR3 over 54 Vbeta and 13 Jbeta. TCRdb recomputed calls from the immunoSEQ multiplex PCR reads with MiXCR, one row per CDR3 protein. The sample lists about 200,000 distinct CDR3 sequences, roughly 94% occurring once.

The chain joins TRBV18 to TRBJ1-4; tentatively, D is TRBD1 (5 bases). This clonotype was sampled from a human donor in good health. The sample was CD4+ T cells from PBMCs. This chain's CDR3 is CASSGASNEKLFF. For the CDR3, the DNA is TGTGCCAGCTCAGGGGCTTCTAATGAAAAACTGTTTTTT.